These T cell receptor beta chains were read from a single sample in a study of spatial heterogeneity in lung cancer. TCRdb re-called the 5' RACE reads with MiXCR, one entry per CDR3 protein. The data show some 100,000 distinct CDR3 sequences, 10% to 15% seen once. Sample: PBMCs, taken at surgery. Every receptor here comes from a male donor with early-stage non-small cell lung cancer. Each CDR3 is given with its conserved first and last residue. D genes are given only for firm matches. Clone sizes are given selectively: once, few, many, or a class where the clone is expanded.

cdr3_length | j_call | clone_size | d_call | v_call | cdr3_nt | cdr3_aa
13 | TRBJ1-1 | NA | TRBD1 | TRBV27 | TGTGCCAGCAGTCAGGGGACAGGCACTGAAGCTTTCTTT | CASSQGTGTEAFF
16 | TRBJ2-7 | NA | TRBD2 | TRBV3-1 | TGTGCCAGCAGCCAAGTCCGGACTAGCGGGATCTACGAGCAGTACTTC | CASSQVRTSGIYEQYF
14 | TRBJ2-2 | NA | NA | TRBV15 | TGTGCCACCAGCAGAGATCCAGGGTCCGGGGAGCTGTTTTTT | CATSRDPGSGELFF
13 | TRBJ1-6 | few | TRBD1 | TRBV29-1 | TGCAGCGTCCGGGACAGCTATAATTCACCCCTCCACTTT | CSVRDSYNSPLHF
14 | TRBJ2-7 | many | TRBD2 | TRBV14 | TGTGCCAGCAGCCGAGGGACTAGCGGGGTCGAGCAGTACTTC | CASSRGTSGVEQYF
14 | TRBJ2-2 | few | TRBD1 | TRBV12-3/TRBV12-4 | TGTGCCAGCAGTCCAGGGGGCTCCACCGGGGAGCTGTTTTTT | CASSPGGSTGELFF
14 | TRBJ2-3 | few | NA | TRBV15 | TGTGCCACCCGTCGGCCGGGGAGCACAGATACGCAGTATTTT | CATRRPGSTDTQYF
17 | TRBJ1-3 | few | TRBD1 | TRBV11-2 | TGTGCCAGCAGCTTAGGGGACAGGGACTTCTCTGGAAACACCATATATTTT | CASSLGDRDFSGNTIYF
16 | TRBJ2-7 | NA | TRBD1 | TRBV4-3 | TGCGCCAGCAGCCGCGGGCCGGACAGGGGACGCCACGAGCAGTACTTC | CASSRGPDRGRHEQYF
14 | TRBJ2-6 | many | NA | TRBV7-9 | TGTGCCAGCGGTGCTGGCTCTGGGGCCAACGTCCTGACTTTC | CASGAGSGANVLTF
16 | TRBJ2-3 | many | NA | TRBV6-5 | TGTGCCAGCAGTTACCACGGGACACGAGGCACAGATACGCAGTATTTT | CASSYHGTRGTDTQYF
14 | TRBJ1-6 | many | NA | TRBV5-6 | TGTGCCAGCAGCCTGGTCCGGGGCAATTCACCCCTCCACTTT | CASSLVRGNSPLHF
11 | TRBJ2-5 | many | NA | TRBV18 | TGTGCCAGCAGCCCCCAAGAGACCCAGTACTTC | CASSPQETQYF
16 | TRBJ2-4 | NA | TRBD1 | TRBV7-2 | TGTGCCAGCAGCTCCAACCCGGGACAGGGGGCGCACATTCAGTACTTC | CASSSNPGQGAHIQYF
15 | TRBJ2-1 | NA | TRBD2 | TRBV6-2/TRBV6-3 | TGTGCCAGCAGTCTAGCGGGAGGGGTCTACAATGAGCAGTTCTTC | CASSLAGGVYNEQFF
17 | TRBJ2-5 | NA | TRBD1 | TRBV7-9 | TGTGCCAGCAGCCACCCCGACCCGGGACAGGTTCCAGAGACCCAGTCCTTC | CASSHPDPGQVPETQSF
16 | TRBJ2-3 | NA | NA | TRBV5-1 | TGCGCCAGCAGCTTGGGTGAGGCTAGCGGCACAGATACGCAGTATTTT | CASSLGEASGTDTQYF
15 | TRBJ1-1 | few | TRBD1 | TRBV6-4 | TGTGCCAGCAGTGACGCTACAGGGGTTAACACTGAAGCTTTCTTT | CASSDATGVNTEAFF
16 | TRBJ2-4 | NA | TRBD2 | TRBV11-2 | TGTGCCAGCAGCTTCGGGGGGAATCCCCGGGAAAACATTCAGTACTTC | CASSFGGNPRENIQYF
15 | TRBJ2-1 | many | NA | TRBV9 | TGTGCCAGCAGCGTTGGGGGGCCAGAATACAATGAGCAGTTCTTC | CASSVGGPEYNEQFF
18 | TRBJ2-1 | NA | NA | TRBV6-6 | TGTGCCAGCAGACCTGGGACTCCGACTTCTTATTCCTACAATGAGCAGTTCTTC | CASRPGTPTSYSYNEQFF
17 | TRBJ1-2 | few | TRBD1 | TRBV6-6 | TGTGCCAGCAGTTACTCAAACCCCGGGACAGGGTCCTATGGCTACACCTTC | CASSYSNPGTGSYGYTF
14 | TRBJ2-7 | NA | NA | TRBV3-1 | TGTGCCAGCAGCCCCCTTTCCAGGTACTACGAGCAGTACTTC | CASSPLSRYYEQYF
14 | TRBJ2-2 | few | NA | TRBV11-2 | TGTGCCAGCAGCTTAGAACCGGTAGCGGGGGAGCTGTTTTTT | CASSLEPVAGELFF
15 | TRBJ1-2 | few | NA | TRBV28 | TGTGCCAGCACTCGTGGTCGACAGACCACCTATGGCTACACCTTC | CASTRGRQTTYGYTF
15 | TRBJ2-3 | NA | NA | TRBV5-1 | TGCGCCAGCAGCTTGTTGGTCGAACGGGGAAATACGCAGTATTTT | CASSLLVERGNTQYF
15 | TRBJ2-1 | few | NA | TRBV18 | TGTGCCAGCTCACAGGAGTTCAGCTCCTACAATGAGCAGTTCTTC | CASSQEFSSYNEQFF
18 | TRBJ2-7 | many | TRBD2 | TRBV27 | TGTGCCAGCAGCACCCGGACTAGCGGGGGGGCGCGGACCGACGAGCAGTACTTC | CASSTRTSGGARTDEQYF
13 | TRBJ2-3 | few | NA | TRBV29-1 | TGCAGCGTTGAATTTGGACTGGCTGATACGCAGTATTTT | CSVEFGLADTQYF
12 | TRBJ2-7 | few | NA | TRBV6-5 | TGTGCCAGCAGCTCAGACGCGGGCGAGCAGTACTTC | CASSSDAGEQYF
18 | TRBJ2-3 | few | TRBD2 | TRBV14 | TGTGCCAGCAGCCTCTTGCCCCTGGCGGGGGTTAGTTTAGATACGCAGTATTTT | CASSLLPLAGVSLDTQYF
15 | TRBJ1-6 | NA | NA | TRBV28 | TGTGCCAGCTGCCCCCCCGGAGCTAGAGGTTCACCCCTCCACTTT | CASCPPGARGSPLHF
13 | TRBJ1-1 | NA | NA | TRBV10-3 | TGTGCCATCAGAGGGGGAGGGGAAGATGAAGCTTTCTTT | CAIRGGGEDEAFF
14 | TRBJ2-7 | NA | TRBD2 | TRBV20-1 | TGCAGTGCTGGAGGAGGGAGCGGGACGGACGAGCAGTACTTC | CSAGGGSGTDEQYF
14 | TRBJ2-1 | few | NA | TRBV11-1 | TGTGCCAGCAGCCACAGGGTCGACTACAATGAGCAGTTCTTC | CASSHRVDYNEQFF
11 | TRBJ2-5 | many | NA | TRBV7-8 | TGTGCCAGCAGCTCGTCTAGGACCCAGTACTTC | CASSSSRTQYF
16 | TRBJ1-3 | few | NA | TRBV28 | TGTGCCAGCAGTTCCCCGACTCCCCAGGGGTGGGACACCATATATTTT | CASSSPTPQGWDTIYF
13 | TRBJ2-1 | few | NA | TRBV6-1 | TGTGCCACCGGATTCTCCCGATACAATGAGCAGTTCTTC | CATGFSRYNEQFF
17 | TRBJ2-2 | NA | TRBD1 | TRBV5-1 | TGCGCCAGCAGCCCGGAACTAGGACAGGGGCACACCGGGGAGCTGTTTTTT | CASSPELGQGHTGELFF
15 | TRBJ2-2 | NA | TRBD2 | TRBV12-3/TRBV12-4 | TGTGCCAGCAGCTGGGGACTGGGAGGGACCGGGGAGCTGTTTTTT | CASSWGLGGTGELFF
14 | TRBJ2-7 | NA | TRBD1 | TRBV9 | TGTGCCAGCAGCGTAGGGCAGGGGGCGTACGAGCAGTACTTC | CASSVGQGAYEQYF
14 | TRBJ2-7 | few | NA | TRBV7-2 | TGTGCCAGCAGCTTAGACCAGGGCGTCTACGAGCAGTACTTC | CASSLDQGVYEQYF
15 | TRBJ1-4 | many | NA | TRBV27 | TGTGCCAGCAGTCACAGACAGACAACTAATGAAAAACTGTTTTTT | CASSHRQTTNEKLFF
14 | TRBJ2-3 | few | NA | TRBV13 | TGTGCCAGCAGTCCAGAGGGTAGCACAGATACGCAGTATTTT | CASSPEGSTDTQYF
15 | TRBJ1-2 | NA | TRBD1 | TRBV5-6 | TGTGCCAGCAGCTCGATTACAGGGGGTTACTATGGCTACACCTTC | CASSSITGGYYGYTF
14 | TRBJ2-1 | many | TRBD2 | TRBV28 | TGTGCCAGCAGCATTAGCGGGGAGTACAATGAGCAGTTCTTC | CASSISGEYNEQFF
11 | TRBJ2-7 | many | NA | TRBV20-1 | TGCAGCACGGACATTGCCTACGAGCAGTACTTC | CSTDIAYEQYF
14 | TRBJ2-1 | NA | TRBD2 | TRBV5-1 | TGCGCCAGCAGCTTGGACGGACTAGCGAATGAGCAGTTCTTC | CASSLDGLANEQFF